Following are 10 T cell receptor beta chains from one sample sequenced in a study of OX40 agonist ivuxolimab in advanced cancers. TCRdb's table, derived via immunoSEQ multiplex PCR, lists solely in-frame clones and lacks some. The sample has around 67,000 clones, about 80% seen once. Source: CD4+ or CD8+ T cells sorted from blood, taken in a trial of the OX40 agonist ivuxolimab. All receptors come from an adult with an advanced solid tumor such as melanoma, head and neck, liver or kidney cancer.

J is TRBJ1-2 and V is TRBV6-1; D unresolved. The CDR3 consists of 11 residues. V shed 6 bases and J shed 10 bases, with 12 bases lying between them. Germline V CDR1 and CDR2: MNHNS, SASEGT. CDR3 nucleotide sequence: TGTGCCAGCAGCCAAGCAAGGCCCTACACCTTC. Translating gives CASSQARPYTF.

The chain combines TRBV20-1 with TRBJ1-1; D gene ambiguous. This CDR3 comprises 11 residues. Trimming cost V 3 bases and J 7 bases, with 9 bases left between them. The V gene's germline CDR1 is DFQATT and CDR2 SNEGSKA (reference sequence). CDR3 DNA sequence: TGCAGTGCTAGCTATGGGGATGAAGCTTTCTTT. This gives the protein CSASYGDEAFF.

This clone was counted a few times. J is TRBJ1-2 and V is TRBV2; 9 bases are a match to TRBD1. This CDR3 is 15 amino acids long. The germline gives CDR1 SNHLY, CDR2 FYNNEI. V dropped 4 bases and J dropped 5; count of bases not matched to a gene: 8. Written as DNA, the CDR3 is TGTGCCAGCAGTGCGGTGGACAGGGGAGGTTATGGCTACACCTTC. It translates to CASSAVDRGGYGYTF.

Only a few counts were recorded for this clone. The genes are TRBV7-9 and TRBJ2-3; D might be TRBD1 or TRBD2, each matching 6 bases. V was shortened by 7 bases and J by 3 bases, with 17 bases between the two germline ends. Germline CDR1 is SEHNR and CDR2 is FQNEAQ (reference sequence). This CDR3 contains 15 residues. The DNA for the CDR3 is TGTGCCAGCACGGCCTGGGGGCGGGGTACAGATACGCAGTATTTT. It yields the protein CASTAWGRGTDTQYF.

The chain recombines TRBV30 with TRBJ2-2; D is unclear. Germline CDR1 and CDR2: GTSNPN and SVGIG (reference sequence). The CDR3 loop spans 13 amino acids. Trimming took 4 bases from V and 1 from J, leaving 7 bases between them. The CDR3 is CAWKKLNTGELFF. CDR3 nucleotide sequence: TGTGCCTGGAAAAAGTTGAACACCGGGGAGCTGTTTTTT.

This chain connects TRBV7-9 to TRBJ2-4; 8 positions match TRBD2. This CDR3 is 15 amino acids long. Unmatched junction bases numbered 7, after V lost 5 bases and J lost 4 bases. Germline CDR1 SEHNR, CDR2 FQNEAQ (reference sequence). The CDR3 nucleotides are TGTGCCAGCAGCCTAACGGGAGGGGCTAAAAACATTCAGTACTTC. It is translated as CASSLTGGAKNIQYF.

This chain uses TRBV6-5 with TRBJ1-1; D is undetermined. Germline V lookup: CDR1 MNHEY, CDR2 SVGAGI. Trimming shortened V by 2 bases and J by 6 bases, and 10 bases separated the two germline ends. The CDR3 loop spans 13 amino acids. The CDR3 DNA reads TGTGCCAGCAGTTACCGCCGGCAATCTGAAGCTTTCTTT. Protein sequence: CASSYRRQSEAFF.

The chain combines TRBV4-2 with TRBJ2-1; 8 nucleotides agree with TRBD2. This CDR3 contains 16 residues. The V gene end was trimmed by 0 bases and the J gene end by 4 bases; junction bases not matched to a gene: 5. CDR1 and CDR2 (germline): LGHNA, YNFKEQ. CDR3 DNA: TGTGCCAGCAGCCAAGAGTTAGCGGGGATTTACAATGAGCAGTTCTTC. Its protein is CASSQELAGIYNEQFF.

The chain carries TRBV4-3 and TRBJ1-1; unclear D gene. With 4 bases removed from V and 2 bases from J, the gap between germline ends came to 11 bases. The CDR3 has 14 residues. Looked up from germline, CDR1 is LGHNA and CDR2 is YSLEER. CDR3 loop: CASSRKMTNTEAFF. CDR3 DNA: TGCGCCAGCAGCCGGAAGATGACTAACACTGAAGCTTTCTTT.

This clone was picked up a small number of times. The V and J genes are TRBV6-1 and TRBJ2-7; D perhaps matches TRBD1 (6 bases). This CDR3 has 15 residues. V lost 6 bases to trimming and J lost 2 bases, with 17 bases between them. Germline V gene sequence: CDR1 MNHNS, CDR2 SASEGT. Here the CDR3 reads CASSRGPDSTYEQYF. In DNA form, the CDR3 reads TGTGCCAGCAGCCGCGGACCGGACAGTACCTACGAGCAGTACTTC.